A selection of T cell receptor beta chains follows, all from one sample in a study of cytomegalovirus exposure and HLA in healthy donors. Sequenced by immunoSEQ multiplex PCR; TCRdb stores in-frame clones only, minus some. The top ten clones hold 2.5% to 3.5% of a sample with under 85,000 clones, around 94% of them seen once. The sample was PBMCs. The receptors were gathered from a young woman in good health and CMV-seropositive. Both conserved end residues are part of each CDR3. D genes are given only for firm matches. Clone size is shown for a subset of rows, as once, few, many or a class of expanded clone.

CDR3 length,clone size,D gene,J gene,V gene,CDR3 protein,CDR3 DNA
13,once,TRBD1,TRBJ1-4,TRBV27,CASTTGENEKLFF,TGTGCCAGCACAACAGGGGAGAATGAAAAACTGTTTTTT
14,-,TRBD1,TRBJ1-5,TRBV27,CASSLVWDSQPQHF,TGTGCCAGCAGTTTAGTCTGGGACAGTCAGCCCCAGCATTTT
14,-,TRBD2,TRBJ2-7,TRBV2,CASSGLAGEDEQYF,TGTGCCAGCAGTGGACTAGCGGGGGAAGACGAGCAGTACTTC
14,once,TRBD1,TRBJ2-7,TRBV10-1,CASKGDSLTYEQYF,TGCGCCAGCAAAGGGGACAGCCTGACCTACGAGCAGTACTTC
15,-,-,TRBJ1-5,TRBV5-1,CASSLGDISNQPQHF,TGCGCCAGCAGCTTGGGGGACATTAGCAATCAGCCCCAGCATTTT
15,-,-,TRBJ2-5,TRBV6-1,CASSETGGPGETQYF,TGTGCCAGCAGTGAAACGGGTGGACCGGGGGAGACCCAGTACTTC
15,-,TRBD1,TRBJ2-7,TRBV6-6,CASSYPDRASYEQYF,TGTGCCAGCAGTTACCCGGACAGGGCCTCCTACGAGCAGTACTTC
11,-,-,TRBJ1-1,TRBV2,CASSDMTEAFF,TGTGCCAGCAGTGACATGACTGAAGCTTTCTTT
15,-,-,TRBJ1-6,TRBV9,CASSVEGREGPPLHF,TGTGCCAGCAGCGTGGAAGGGAGGGAAGGTCCACCCCTCCACTTT
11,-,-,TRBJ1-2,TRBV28,CASSLYYGYTF,TGTGCCAGCAGCCTTTACTATGGCTACACCTTC
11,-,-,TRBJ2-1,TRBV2,CASSFTNEQFF,TGTGCCAGCAGTTTTACAAATGAGCAGTTCTTC
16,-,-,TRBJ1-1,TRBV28,CASSPLRGGRSAEAFF,TGTGCCAGCAGTCCACTTCGTGGAGGGCGTTCTGCTGAAGCTTTCTTT
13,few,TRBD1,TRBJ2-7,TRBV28,CASRTGQTYEQYF,TGTGCCAGCAGAACGGGACAGACCTACGAGCAGTACTTC
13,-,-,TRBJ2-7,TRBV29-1,CSARTISGVEQYF,TGCAGCGCCCGGACTATTTCGGGGGTCGAGCAGTACTTC
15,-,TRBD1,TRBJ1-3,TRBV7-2,CASSSATGAGNTIYF,TGTGCCAGCAGCTCAGCTACAGGGGCTGGAAACACCATATATTTT
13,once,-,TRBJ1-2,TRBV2,CASSDFLSGGYTF,TGTGCCAGCAGTGACTTTTTAAGTGGCGGCTACACCTTC
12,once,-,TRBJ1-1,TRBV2,CASSPDSYEAFF,TGTGCCAGCAGCCCAGACAGTTATGAAGCTTTCTTT
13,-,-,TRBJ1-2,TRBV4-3,CASSRQPYYGYTF,TGCGCCAGCAGCCGACAACCCTACTATGGCTACACCTTC
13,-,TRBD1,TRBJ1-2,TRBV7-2,CASSQQGGYGYTF,TGTGCCAGCAGCCAACAGGGGGGCTATGGCTACACCTTC
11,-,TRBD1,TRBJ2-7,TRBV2,CASSRTGGQYF,TGTGCCAGCAGTCGGACAGGCGGGCAGTACTTC
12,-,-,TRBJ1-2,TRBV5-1,CASSLPSDGYTF,TGCGCCAGCAGCCTGCCATCAGATGGCTACACCTTC
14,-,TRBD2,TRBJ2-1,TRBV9,CASSGSGTHNEQFF,TGTGCCAGCAGCGGGAGCGGGACCCACAATGAGCAGTTCTTC
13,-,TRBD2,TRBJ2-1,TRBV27,CASSFRAGHEQFF,TGTGCCAGCAGTTTCCGAGCGGGACATGAGCAGTTCTTC
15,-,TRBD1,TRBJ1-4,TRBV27,CASSRQGATNEKLFF,TGTGCCAGCAGCCGTCAGGGGGCAACTAATGAAAAACTGTTTTTT
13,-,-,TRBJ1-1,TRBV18,CASSPQGNTEAFF,TGTGCCAGCTCACCCCAGGGGAACACTGAAGCTTTCTTT
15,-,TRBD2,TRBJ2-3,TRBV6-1,CASREGRGVIDTQYF,TGTGCCAGCAGGGAGGGACGGGGGGTGATAGATACGCAGTATTTT
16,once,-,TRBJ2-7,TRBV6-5,CASSYQPGISSYEQYF,TGTGCCAGCAGTTACCAGCCGGGGATTAGCTCCTACGAGCAGTACTTC
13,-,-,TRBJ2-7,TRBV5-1,CASSFGTTYEQYF,TGCGCCAGCAGCTTTGGGACAACCTACGAGCAGTACTTC
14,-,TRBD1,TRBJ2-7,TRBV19,CASRRDRGYYEQYF,TGTGCCAGTAGACGGGACAGGGGGTACTACGAGCAGTACTTC
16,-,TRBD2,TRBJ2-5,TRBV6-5,CASSYSWRGYQETQYF,TGTGCCAGCAGTTACTCGTGGCGGGGGTACCAAGAGACCCAGTACTTC
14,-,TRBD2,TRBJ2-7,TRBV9,CASSEGLAGVEQYF,TGTGCCAGCAGCGAGGGACTAGCGGGAGTTGAGCAGTACTTC
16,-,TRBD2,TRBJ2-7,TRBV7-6,CASSLGFRAGDYEQYF,TGTGCCAGCAGCTTAGGTTTCAGAGCGGGGGATTACGAGCAGTACTTC
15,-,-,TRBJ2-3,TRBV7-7,CASSPRLGLTDTQYF,TGTGCCAGCAGCCCTCGGCTGGGGCTGACAGATACGCAGTATTTT
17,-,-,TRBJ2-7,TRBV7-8,CASSLARSYRSSYEQYF,TGTGCCAGCAGCTTAGCGCGTAGTTACAGGTCCTCCTACGAGCAGTACTTC
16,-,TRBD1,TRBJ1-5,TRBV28,CASSSIRGQGSQPQHF,TGTGCCAGCAGTTCGATACGCGGACAGGGGAGTCAGCCCCAGCATTTT
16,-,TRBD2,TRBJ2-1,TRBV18,CASSPELAGGYNEQFF,TGTGCCAGCTCACCAGAACTAGCGGGGGGATACAATGAGCAGTTCTTC
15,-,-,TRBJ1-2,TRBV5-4,CASSLVAGGNYGYTF,TGTGCCAGCAGCTTGGTAGCTGGGGGCAACTATGGCTACACCTTC